The present T cell receptor (beta chain) was sequenced within a study of glioma-infiltrating T cells. Findings of the study overall: CDR3 overlap between tissue and blood was very small. Above-expected tissue-blood divergence occurred in all gliomas, most in low-grade ones.

Germline V CDR1 and CDR2: SGHTA, FQGNSA. Trimming took 4 bases from V and 5 from J; bases not matched to a gene: 6. The CDR3 contains 14 residues. Using RNA template, CDR3s of TCR alpha and beta were amplified with iRepertoire arm-PCR. TCRdb independently ran MiXCR on the multiplex PCR reads; one entry per CDR3 protein. The sample has 100,000 to 150,000 distinct CDR3 sequences, less than 30% seen once. There are many counts of this clonotype. The antigen is not known. The chain joins TRBV7-2 to TRBJ2-7, with TRBD1 matching 9 bases. The clonotype originates from a human donor with low-grade glioma or glioblastoma, undergoing nonglioma brain surgery, or in good health (not recorded which). Sequencing input: glioma tissue, nonneoplastic brain tissue, or PBMCs (not recorded which). CDR3 sequence reads: CASSSGTGINEQYF. CDR3 nucleotides: TGTGCCAGCAGCTCAGGGACAGGGATCAACGAGCAGTACTTC.